This entry is about one TCR beta chain. The antigen it recognizes is unknown. No much larger clonotype is one base removed from it; base qualities were not supplied. TCR CDR3 regions were amplified from genomic DNA by multiplex PCR using the deep immunoSEQ assay. For each cell subset, the extracted genomic DNA was distributed evenly across all wells of several immunoSEQ 96-well plates, and each plate served as one replicate. For sorted subsets, about 210 ng of genomic DNA, equivalent to around 30,000 T cell genomes, went into each replicate PCR. Purified libraries were measured with a Qubit 3.0 fluorometer, size-checked on a Bioanalyzer 2100, and measured again with the KAPA Library Quantification kit. Every immunoSEQ 96-well plate was sequenced on a separate single-read 150-cycle Illumina NextSeq 550 flow cell. Concerning the study's data processing: Because the immunoSEQ output included only junctional sequences and no quality scores, the filtering could not be the same as the filtering used for full-length reads. To assign V/J genes and CDR3, sequences were annotated using PyIR, a Python wrapper for IgBLAST v1.9, with IMGT germline references. Reads were removed for weak V/J assignments (E-value above 1e-6), missing CDR3, stop codons, out-of-frame junctions, or ambiguous translated residues. V3J clonotypes were defined as sequences sharing an identical inferred V gene, J gene, and CDR3 amino acid sequence. The percentage overlap between two repertoires was calculated by dividing the number of shared unique clonotypes by the size of the smaller repertoire. RTK rarefaction, the Chao1 estimator, and Recon v2.1 estimates of unobserved clonotypes were used to assess repertoire richness. OLGA was used to compute generation probabilities for all TCRbeta clonotypes that the gDNA method yielded from a few donors. The immuneACCESS repertoire file appears here via TCRdb, limited to in-frame rearrangements. These files lack a portion of the clones; in checked studies, under half of the deficit traces to unresolved V genes, and the cause of the others is not known. The V and J calls and clone size come from that table; D and trimming were worked out from the DNA. The sample table lists 2 million to 3 million clones, approximately 93% of them with a count of one. The top ten clones comprise approximately 0.35% of the sample.

Healthy HIV-negative adults with no recently reported acute infections or vaccinations were included as donors. Every donor was a Caucasian adult residing in Nashville, Tennessee, USA. Magnetic negative selection was used to enrich CD4+ T cells, after which naive cells were positively selected on CD45RA and the negative fraction became the memory subset. After blood collection by leukapheresis, PBMCs were isolated using Ficoll-Histopaque density gradient centrifugation and then cryopreserved in the vapor phase of liquid nitrogen. Purity and quantity of every magnetically sorted T cell population were checked by analytical flow cytometry. Genomic DNA was isolated from every sorted fraction and measured by UV absorbance on a Nanodrop 2000c. The CDR3 numbers 15 residues from cysteine through phenylalanine. Only the CDR3 portion is preserved as DNA: 45 bases, with reading frame beginning at the first base. Trimming removed 5 bases from V and 6 bases from J; the gene matches leave 7 bases unexplained. Based on the germline V gene, the CDR1 and CDR2 sequences are SGHAT and FQNNGV.

This entry comes from a study of shared clonotypes between healthy human individuals (dated by TCRdb to 2020 to 2021). Regarding the study in general: The cohort comprised a couple of women and a few men aged 18 to 49 years. For each donor, three plates each were used for CD4 naive and CD4 memory, two plates were used for CD8 naive, and one plate was used for CD8 memory. The study deeply sequenced blood TCR repertoires of 5 or 6 healthy adults to estimate repertoire size and the extent of clonotype sharing between individuals. To increase sequencing depth and limit assay-specific biases, TCR repertoire library preparation and sequencing were carried out by different laboratories using diverse techniques. Leukapheresis yielded between about 0.94 and 10 billion PBMCs per donor. The paper's findings and limits, for the study overall: Across four donors, approximately 5% of naive CD4, 3% to 4% of naive CD8, 2.3% of memory CD4, and around 0.4% of memory CD8 clonotypes were shared. Rarefaction of sorted-subset datasets indicated incomplete sequencing despite the large sequencing depth. Estimated clonotype richness was generally larger for naive than for memory subsets. The genetic and exposure-history diversity represented was limited by the small number of donors. Compared with non-shared clonotypes, clonotypes shared by all four sorted-subset donors had higher generation probabilities. Based on pairwise subsampling, the degree of clonotype sharing among donors was expected to be affected by sequencing depth. Sampling was restricted to blood, and TCR repertoires in tissue are likely to differ from TCR repertoires in blood.

The chain is made from TRBV11-2 and TRBJ1-6, with TRBD1 identical over 7 junction bases. This receptor was obtained from a man younger than 35 in good health. Some clones in this sample may be carry-over from other donors' samples. What was sequenced was naive CD4+ T cells from PBMCs. Read against the paper, the sample's cell subset or site label means: CD45RA+ positively selected. CDR3 reads: CASSRTGGANSPLHF. In nucleotides, the sequence is TGTGCCAGCAGCCGGACAGGAGGGGCTAATTCACCCCTCCACTTT.